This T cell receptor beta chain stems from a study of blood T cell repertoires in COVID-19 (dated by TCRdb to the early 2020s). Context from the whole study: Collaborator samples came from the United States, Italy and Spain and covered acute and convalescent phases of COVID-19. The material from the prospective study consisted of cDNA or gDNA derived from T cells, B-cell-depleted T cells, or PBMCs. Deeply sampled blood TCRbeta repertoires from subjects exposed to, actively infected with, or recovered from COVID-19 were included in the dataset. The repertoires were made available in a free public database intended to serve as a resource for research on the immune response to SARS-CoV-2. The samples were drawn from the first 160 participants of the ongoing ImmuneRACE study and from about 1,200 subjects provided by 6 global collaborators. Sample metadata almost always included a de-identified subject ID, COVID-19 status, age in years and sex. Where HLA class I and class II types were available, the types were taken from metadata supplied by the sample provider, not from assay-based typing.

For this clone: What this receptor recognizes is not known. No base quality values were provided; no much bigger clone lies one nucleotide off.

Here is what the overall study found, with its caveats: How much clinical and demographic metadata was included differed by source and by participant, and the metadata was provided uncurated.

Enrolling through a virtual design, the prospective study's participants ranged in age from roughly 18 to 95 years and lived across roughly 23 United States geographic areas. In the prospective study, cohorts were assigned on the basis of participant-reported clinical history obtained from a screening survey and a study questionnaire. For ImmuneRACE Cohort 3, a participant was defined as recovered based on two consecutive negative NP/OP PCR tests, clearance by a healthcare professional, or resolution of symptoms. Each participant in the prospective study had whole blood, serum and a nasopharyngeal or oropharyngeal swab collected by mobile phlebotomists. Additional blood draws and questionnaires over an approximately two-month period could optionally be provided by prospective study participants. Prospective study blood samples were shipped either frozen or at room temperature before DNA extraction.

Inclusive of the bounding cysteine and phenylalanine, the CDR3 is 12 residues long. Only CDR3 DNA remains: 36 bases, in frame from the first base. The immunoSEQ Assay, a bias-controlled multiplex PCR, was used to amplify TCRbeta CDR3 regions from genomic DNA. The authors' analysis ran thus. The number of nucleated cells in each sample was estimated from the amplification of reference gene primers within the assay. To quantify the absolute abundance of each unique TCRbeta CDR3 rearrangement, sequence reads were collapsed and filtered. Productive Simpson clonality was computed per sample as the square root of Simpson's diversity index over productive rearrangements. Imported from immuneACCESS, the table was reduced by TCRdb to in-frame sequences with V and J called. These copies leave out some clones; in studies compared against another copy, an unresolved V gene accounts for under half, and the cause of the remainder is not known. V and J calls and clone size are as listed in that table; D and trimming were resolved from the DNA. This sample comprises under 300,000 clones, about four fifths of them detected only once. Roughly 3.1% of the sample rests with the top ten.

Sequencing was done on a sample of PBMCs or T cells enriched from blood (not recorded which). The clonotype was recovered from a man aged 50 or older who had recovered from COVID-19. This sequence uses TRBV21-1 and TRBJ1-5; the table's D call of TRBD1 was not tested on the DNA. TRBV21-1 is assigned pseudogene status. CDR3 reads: CASSKGQGIQHF. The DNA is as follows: TGTGCCAGCAGCAAGGGACAGGGAATCCAGCATTTT.